These 29 T cell receptor beta chains were all obtained from the same sample, sequenced in a study of T cell responses to AZD1222 COVID-19 vaccine. Data came from immunoSEQ multiplex PCR; TCRdb stores just in-frame clones and leaves some out. The data contain approximately 140,000 clones, 91% of them singletons. The sample consisted of peripheral blood, taken 28 days after the second AZD1222 dose. Receptor source: an adult who received the AZD1222 COVID-19 vaccine.

The V gene is TRBV11-1, the J gene TRBJ2-5; D not certain. Germline V gene lookup returns CDR1 SGHAT and CDR2 FQDESV (reference sequence). V shed 2 bases and J shed 1 base, with 8 bases lying between them. CDR3 length: 14 amino acids. CDR3 amino acids: CASSLKRSQETQYF. The CDR3 coding sequence is TGTGCCAGCAGCTTAAAGCGAAGCCAAGAGACCCAGTACTTC.

J is TRBJ2-2 and V is TRBV7-2; D not resolved. This CDR3 contains 15 residues. Trimming left V 6 bases short and J 6 bases short, with 17 bases between. CDR1 is SGHTA and CDR2 is FQGNSA in the germline V gene. CDR3 coding DNA: TGTGCCAGCAGTACCGCAAGTAGGGTATCCGGGGAGCTGTTTTTT. Translated, it gives CASSTASRVSGELFF.

The chain is built from TRBV9 and TRBJ1-1; D gene ambiguous. The CDR3 covers 13 residues. Between the trimmed V and J ends, which lost 0 bases and 1 base, there was a span of 4 bases. Germline values: CDR1 SGDLS, CDR2 YYNGEE. CDR3 sequence: CASSVGTNTEAFF. The CDR3 DNA is TGTGCCAGCAGCGTAGGAACGAACACTGAAGCTTTCTTT.

This chain connects TRBV6-1 to TRBJ2-2; D not certain. Between the trimmed V and J ends, which lost 1 base and 4 bases, there was a span of 10 bases. Per the germline V gene, CDR1 is MNHNS and CDR2 is SASEGT. CDR3 length equals 15 residues. CDR3 loop: CASSEGRFRTGELFF. CDR3 coding DNA: TGTGCCAGCAGTGAAGGGCGATTCCGCACCGGGGAGCTGTTTTTT.

CDR3 amino acids: CSAGGRVGYTF. The CDR3 bases are TGCAGTGCTGGCGGACGGGTGGGCTACACCTTC. The V call is TRBV20-1, the J call TRBJ1-2; no definite D call. Germline V gives CDR1 DFQATT, CDR2 SNEGSKA (reference sequence). With 5 bases removed from V and 8 bases from J, the gap between germline ends came to 12 bases. The CDR3 consists of 11 residues.

The chain has TRBV3-1 (or the pseudogene TRBV3-2) and TRBJ1-1, with no clear D. Germline CDR1 is LGHDT and CDR2 is YNNKEL (reference sequence). The V end lost 1 base, the J end lost 1 base, and 4 bases lay between the germline ends. The CDR3 spans 13 residues. CDR3 amino acids: CASSQAGNTEAFF. CDR3 DNA sequence: TGTGCCAGCAGCCAAGCAGGGAACACTGAAGCTTTCTTT.

The J gene is TRBJ1-1, the V gene TRBV7-9; TRBD1 matches at 8 bases. V gave up 5 bases and J gave up 5 bases; unmatched junction bases: 16. There are 17 residues in the CDR3. Per the germline V gene, CDR1 is SEHNR and CDR2 is FQNEAQ (reference sequence). CDR3 DNA: TGTGCCAGCAGCAGTTATTGGACAGGGTCTCTGTTTACTGAAGCTTTCTTT. Amino acid sequence: CASSSYWTGSLFTEAFF.

The V call is TRBV12-5, the J call TRBJ2-1; no clear D. In germline, CDR1 is LGHNT, CDR2 FRNRAP. There are 17 residues in the CDR3. V was clipped by 1 base and J by 4 bases, with 17 bases between them. This CDR3 reads CASGLEPDPTVYNEQFF. CDR3 DNA sequence: TGTGCTAGTGGTTTGGAACCCGACCCAACAGTATACAATGAGCAGTTCTTC.

The chain combines TRBV12-3 or TRBV12-4 with TRBJ2-2; no clear D gene. The CDR3 has 11 amino acids. Between the trimmed V and J ends, which lost 7 bases and 5 bases, there was a span of 5 bases. CDR3 sequence: CASTLTGELFF. In DNA, the CDR3 is TGTGCCAGCACCCTAACCGGGGAGCTGTTTTTT.

The chain has TRBV7-9 and TRBJ1-2, with TRBD1 matching over 9 bases. The J segment lost 7 bases and the V segment lost 5 bases, leaving 11 bases of the junction unmatched. Germline values: CDR1 SEHNR, CDR2 FQNEAQ (reference sequence). The CDR3 runs 15 residues. As DNA, the CDR3 is TGTGCCAGCAGCCAGGTTGGGACAGGGCACCTTGGCTACACCTTC. Its translation is CASSQVGTGHLGYTF.

The chain employs TRBV4-1 and TRBJ2-1; no clear D gene. CDR3 size: 15 residues. CDR1 MGHRA and CDR2 YSYEKL come from the germline V gene. Trimming cost V 2 bases and J 1 base, with 9 bases left between them. CDR3 DNA: TGCGCCAGCAGCCAATCTTCCGGATCCTACAATGAGCAGTTCTTC. Its translation: CASSQSSGSYNEQFF.

V and J are TRBV30 and TRBJ1-2, with a tentative D call TRBD1 (6 bases). Germline assignment: CDR1 GTSNPN and CDR2 SVGIG (reference sequence). Trimming cost V 2 bases and J 8 bases, with 12 bases left between them. The length of the CDR3 is 12 residues. Written as DNA, the CDR3 is TGTGCCTGGAGTCTGGGGGCCTGGGGCTACACCTTC. It specifies CAWSLGAWGYTF.

J is TRBJ1-1 and V is TRBV30; no reliable D call. The CDR3 is made up of 12 amino acids. The germline V and J ends were trimmed by 2 bases and 6 bases, with 10 bases remaining between them. Germline CDR1 and CDR2: GTSNPN and SVGIG (reference sequence). The CDR3 nucleotides are TGTGCCTGGAGTCCCCCCCGTCCTGAAGCTTTCTTT. Translated: CAWSPPRPEAFF.

The rearrangement joins TRBV7-2 to TRBJ1-3; the D gene is possibly TRBD1 (5 bases). V lost 5 bases and J 4 bases, leaving 15 bases between the germline ends. Per the germline V gene, CDR1 is SGHTA and CDR2 is FQGNSA. The CDR3 is 15 amino acids. CDR3 sequence (DNA): TGTGCCAGCAGCCCGCGGGGACCTACAGGAAACACCATATATTTT. It translates to CASSPRGPTGNTIYF.

The chain recombines TRBV28 with TRBJ1-5; a possible D gene is TRBD1 (6 bases). Germline V gene data show CDR1 as MDHEN and CDR2 as SYDVKM. V lost 10 bases and J lost 0, with 13 bases in between. The CDR3 totals 14 residues. The CDR3 region is CATGGQRSNQPQHF. The CDR3 DNA reads as TGTGCCACGGGGGGGCAGCGTAGCAATCAGCCCCAGCATTTT.

The rearrangement links TRBV6-1 to TRBJ1-5, with 7 bases matching TRBD1. This CDR3 is built from 16 residues. Looked up from germline, CDR1 is MNHNS and CDR2 is SASEGT. Trimming removed 4 bases from V and 3 bases from J; junction bases left unmatched: 9. The CDR3 DNA is TGTGCCAGCAGTGCAATGACAGGGCTAAACAATCAGCCCCAGCATTTT. It encodes CASSAMTGLNNQPQHF.

This chain links TRBV27 with TRBJ2-1; TRBD2 aligns across 9 bases. Per germline, CDR1 MNHEY and CDR2 SMNVEV (reference sequence). Germline trimming cut 6 bases from V and 4 bases from J; bases unmatched to any gene: 10. The CDR3 covers 16 residues. CDR3: CASSRIASGEYNEQFF. Written as DNA, the CDR3 is TGTGCCAGCAGCCGTATAGCTAGCGGGGAATACAATGAGCAGTTCTTC.

The chain recombines TRBV24-1 with TRBJ2-5; the match to TRBD1 covers 10 bases. This CDR3 has 16 residues. V shed 5 bases, J shed 0 bases, and the junction held 5 bases outside the gene matches. From germline, CDR1 is KGHDR and CDR2 SFDVKD. CDR3 amino acids: CATSGSGQGDQETQYF. CDR3 DNA sequence: TGTGCCACCAGTGGGAGCGGACAGGGGGACCAAGAGACCCAGTACTTC.

The rearrangement joins TRBV7-2 to TRBJ1-2, with TRBD1 matching over 7 bases. CDR3 length: 15 residues. Germline V gene data show CDR1 as SGHTA and CDR2 as FQGNSA. J lost 5 bases, V lost 1 base, and 7 bases had no gene match. CDR3 residues: CASSLGGQALYGYTF. CDR3 nucleotide sequence: TGTGCCAGCAGCTTAGGTGGACAGGCACTTTATGGCTACACCTTC. The full variable domain, completed using reference TRBV7-2 and TRBJ1-2, is GAGVSQSPSNKVTEKGKDVELRCDPISGHTALYWYRQSLGQGLEFLIYFQGNSAPDKSGLPSDRFSAERTGGSVSTLTIQRTQQEDSAVYLCASSLGGQALYGYTFGSGTRLTVV.

This rearrangement joins TRBV6-5 to TRBJ1-3; D is unresolved. The V gene lost 6 bases and the J gene lost 0 bases, with 6 bases spanning the gap. The CDR3 length is 13 residues. Germline V lookup: CDR1 MNHEY, CDR2 SVGAGI. CDR3 nucleotide sequence: TGTGCCAGCAGGTGGAGCTCTGGAAACACCATATATTTT. This gives the protein CASRWSSGNTIYF.

The chain links TRBV29-1 to TRBJ1-1, with D hard to call. This CDR3 region has 13 residues. In germline, CDR1 is SQVTM, CDR2 ANQGSEA. Trimming removed 4 bases from V and 6 bases from J, with 15 bases in between. Here the CDR3 DNA reads TGCAGCGTTGTTGGGGTAGTGGGTCCTGAAGCTTTCTTT. This gives the protein CSVVGVVGPEAFF.

The chain has TRBV5-1 and TRBJ1-1; weak D call: TRBD1 (6 bases). The CDR3 contains 13 residues. Germline lookup yields CDR1 SGHRS and CDR2 YFSETQ. Trimming took off 6 bases at V and 5 bases at J, with 14 bases between the two ends. The CDR3 DNA sequence: TGCGCCAGCACCTCGACCCAGGGGACTGAAGCTTTCTTT. Translated: CASTSTQGTEAFF.

The chain carries TRBV10-3 and TRBJ1-2; 7 bases match TRBD1. The ends lost 10 bases at V and 4 bases at J; junction bases unmatched: 9. The CDR3 has 13 amino acids. Looked up from germline, CDR1 is ENHRY and CDR2 is SYGVKD. The CDR3 DNA reads TGTGCCACCGGCGGGGACAGAGTCTATGGCTACACCTTC. It is translated as CATGGDRVYGYTF.

The chain joins TRBV3-1 (or the pseudogene TRBV3-2) to TRBJ2-5; 8 nucleotides align to TRBD2. The CDR3 covers 13 residues. Germline loops: CDR1 LGHDT, CDR2 YNNKEL (reference sequence). The ends lost 4 bases at V and 2 bases at J; junction bases unmatched: 0. The CDR3 coding sequence is TGTGCCAGCAGCCCTAGCGGGCAAGAGACCCAGTACTTC. It codes for CASSPSGQETQYF.

The chain has TRBV27 and TRBJ2-1, with D uncertain. Germline loops: CDR1 MNHEY, CDR2 SMNVEV (reference sequence). V lost 5 bases and J lost 3, with 5 bases in between. There are 12 residues in the CDR3. The CDR3 loop is CASSDFYNEQFF. In DNA, the CDR3 is TGTGCCAGCAGTGACTTCTACAATGAGCAGTTCTTC.

The chain has TRBV7-9 and TRBJ1-1; no firm D call. CDR3 length: 10 residues. V dropped 8 bases and J dropped 6 bases, with 7 bases sitting between them. Per germline, CDR1 SEHNR and CDR2 FQNEAQ (reference sequence). The CDR3 DNA sequence: TGTGCCAGCGCTGAAGCTGAAGCTTTCTTT. This translates into CASAEAEAFF.

The chain recombines TRBV5-5 with TRBJ2-7; D unresolved. The germline CDR1 and CDR2 sequences are SGHKS and YYEKEE (reference sequence). The V end was cut by 1 base, the J end by 0 bases, with 11 bases between. This CDR3 has 15 residues. The CDR3 is CASSLIQRASYEQYV. CDR3 nucleotides: TGTGCCAGCAGCTTGATCCAGCGCGCCTCCTACGAGCAGTACGTC.

Comments on this clone: The same CDR3 also results from other DNA sequences found in this sample. The chain employs TRBV7-3 and TRBJ2-5; D possibly matches TRBD1 or TRBD2 (5 bases each). V was shortened by 2 bases and J by 4 bases, with 11 bases between the two germline ends. Germline loops: CDR1 SGHTA, CDR2 FQGTGA. The CDR3 totals 14 residues. The CDR3 protein is CASSLSGSRETQYF. The CDR3 nucleotides are TGTGCCAGCAGCTTATCAGGGAGTCGAGAGACCCAGTACTTC.

This clone occurred a few times. The genes are TRBV29-1 and TRBJ2-7; D unclear. The V gene lost 6 bases and the J gene lost 1 base, with 7 bases spanning the gap. Germline loops: CDR1 SQVTM, CDR2 ANQGSEA. The CDR3 has 11 amino acids. CDR3 protein: CSVRISYEQYF. In nucleotides, the CDR3 is TGCAGCGTGAGGATTTCCTACGAGCAGTACTTC.